This T cell receptor beta chain comes out of a study of T-cell memory formation after mild COVID-19. Findings and limits, study-wide: Whether second-wave clones peaking at day 37 were SARS-CoV-2 specific went unconfirmed.

TCRdb fed the 5' RACE reads into MiXCR, producing one record per CDR3 protein. The sample lists roughly 49,000 distinct CDR3 sequences, 25% to 35% seen once, with 35% to 50% in the top ten. The table lists this clonotype with a few counts. The target antigen is unknown. The source is a man in his late teens or twenties who had mild COVID-19 (a few samples of this study predate the infection). Cell type and time point are not known. The specimen was PBMCs or a T cell subset sorted from them (not recorded which).

The CDR3 DNA is TGCAGTGCTAGTGGGGACTCCTACGAGCAGTACTTC. Its protein product is CSASGDSYEQYF. The chain couples TRBV20-1 to TRBJ2-7, with D uncertain. The CDR3 runs to 12 residues. Trimming took 3 bases from V and 0 from J, leaving 6 bases between them. Germline CDR1 is DFQATT and CDR2 is SNEGSKA (reference sequence).